Below are 22 T cell receptor beta chains sequenced from a single sample in a study of cytomegalovirus exposure and HLA in healthy donors. The PCR had 60 Vbeta and 13 Jbeta primers. Clones were read by immunoSEQ multiplex PCR, and TCRdb kept only the in-frame ones, dropping some. The sample records under 150,000 clones, 65% to 90% being singletons. Sequences were obtained from PBMCs. These TCRs come from a girl aged 2 to 10 in good health and CMV-seronegative.

V and J are TRBV27 and TRBJ2-1, with 11 nucleotides matching TRBD2. CDR1 is MNHEY and CDR2 is SMNVEV in the germline V gene (reference sequence). Trimming cost V 4 bases and J 6 bases; bases outside gene matches: 8. The CDR3 runs to 16 residues. The CDR3 is CASSYSGTSGCNEQFF. The CDR3 nucleotides read TGTGCCAGCAGTTACTCCGGGACTAGCGGATGCAATGAGCAGTTCTTC.

V and J are TRBV19 and TRBJ2-5; D unclear. The CDR3 runs 13 residues. The germline V gene has CDR1 LNHDA and CDR2 SQIVND (reference sequence). Trimming removed 3 bases at V and 1 base at J, with 6 bases between. The CDR3 DNA is TGTGCCAGTAGTATTGGCAGCCAAGAGACCCAGTACTTC. Its protein product is CASSIGSQETQYF.

The J gene is TRBJ2-5, the V gene TRBV5-1, with a weak D call TRBD1 (5 bases). Trimming stripped 1 base from V and 0 bases from J, with 7 bases between. This CDR3 is built from 14 residues. Germline CDR1 and CDR2: SGHRS and YFSETQ. CDR3 nucleotide sequence: TGCGCCAGCAGCTTGAGGGGCTACCAAGAGACCCAGTACTTC. Translating it yields CASSLRGYQETQYF.

This chain links TRBV27 with TRBJ1-3; a possible D gene is TRBD1 (6 bases). Germline CDR1 reads MNHEY; CDR2 reads SMNVEV (reference sequence). This CDR3 has 16 amino acids. V lost 6 bases to trimming and J lost 1 base, with 16 bases between them. The CDR3 protein is CASSTERGWSGNTIYF. The CDR3 DNA follows: TGTGCCAGCAGCACAGAGAGGGGGTGGTCTGGAAACACCATATATTTT.

The CDR3 DNA is TGTGCCAGCACCCGGGATATGGGGCGGGGTTCCACTAACTATGGCTACACCTTC. It translates to CASTRDMGRGSTNYGYTF. The gene calls are TRBV5-8 and TRBJ1-2; possibly TRBD1 for D (5 bases). The CDR3 covers 18 residues. V lost 6 bases and J 0 bases, leaving 24 bases between the germline ends. Germline assignment: CDR1 SGHTS and CDR2 YDEGEE.

The CDR3 coding sequence is TGTGCCAGCAGCGTCAGACAGGCCGGGGAGCTGTTTTTT. Residues: CASSVRQAGELFF. The V and J genes are TRBV9 and TRBJ2-2; tentatively, D is TRBD1 (6 bases). V was clipped by 2 bases and J by 6 bases, with 8 bases between them. The germline CDR1 and CDR2 sequences are SGDLS and YYNGEE. The length of the CDR3 is 13 residues.

This chain joins TRBV18 and TRBJ2-2; TRBD1 matches at 9 bases. Germline loops: CDR1 KGHSH, CDR2 LQKENI. The V gene end was trimmed by 3 bases and the J gene end by 3 bases; junction bases not matched to a gene: 2. This CDR3 spans 15 amino acids. The CDR3 DNA is TGTGCCAGCTCACCGACAGGGGGATACACCGGGGAGCTGTTTTTT. Translating gives CASSPTGGYTGELFF.

CDR3: CASSLDPPSGIAGDEQFF. CDR3 DNA sequence: TGCGCCAGCAGCTTGGATCCCCCGAGCGGAATAGCGGGAGATGAGCAGTTCTTC. The V call is TRBV5-1, the J call TRBJ2-1; 9 nucleotides agree with TRBD2. Germline V gene lookup returns CDR1 SGHRS and CDR2 YFSETQ. The CDR3 is 18 amino acids. Trimming at V came to 0 bases and at J to 8 bases, leaving 15 bases not matched to a gene.

This clone was observed a few times. Other nucleotide sequences from this sample produce the same CDR3. The rearrangement links TRBV21-1 to TRBJ2-7; the table's D call, TRBD1, has no DNA check behind it. TRBV21-1 is shown as a pseudogene. The CDR3 consists of 18 residues. The CDR3 DNA reads as TGTGCCAGCAGCAAACCGGGACAGTTGACCAAATCAACCTACGAGCAGTACTTC. It codes for CASSKPGQLTKSTYEQYF.

The chain carries TRBV6-1 and TRBJ2-3; the D gene is possibly TRBD2 (6 bases). Looked up from germline, CDR1 is MNHNS and CDR2 is SASEGT. The CDR3 sequence is 14 residues long. V lost 5 bases and J lost 1, with 10 bases in between. The CDR3 reads CASSRRVGTDTQYF. The CDR3 bases are TGTGCCAGCAGTCGGAGGGTGGGCACAGATACGCAGTATTTT.

The rearrangement uses TRBV7-2 and TRBJ1-1, with 8 bases aligning to TRBD1. The CDR3 has 15 amino acids. V dropped 8 bases and J dropped 1; count of bases not matched to a gene: 9. The germline CDR1 and CDR2 sequences are SGHTA and FQGNSA. The CDR3 bases are TGTGCCAGCGCCCCACCCGGGACAGGGAACACTGAAGCTTTCTTT. Translating gives CASAPPGTGNTEAFF.

This clone has a handful of counts. This chain links TRBV28 with TRBJ2-7; 8 bases are shared with TRBD1. Trimming at V came to 3 bases and at J to 6 bases, leaving 13 bases not matched to a gene. Germline CDR1 and CDR2: MDHEN and SYDVKM. This CDR3 is built from 16 residues. CDR3 in DNA: TGTGCCAGCAGTTTCCCCACCGGGACAGGAGGTGGCGAGCAGTACTTC. This sequence encodes CASSFPTGTGGGEQYF.

The chain has TRBV6-1 and TRBJ1-1; 9 nucleotides agree with TRBD1. After removal of 6 bases from V and 7 bases from J, the junction contained 9 bases not matched to a gene. Germline-derived CDR1 and CDR2 are MNHNS and SASEGT. The CDR3 has 14 residues. The CDR3 is CASRLPGQGGEAFF. In DNA form, the CDR3 reads TGTGCCAGCAGACTGCCGGGACAGGGAGGTGAAGCTTTCTTT.

CDR3 amino acids: CASSLSAGSPEAFF. CDR3 nucleotide sequence: TGTGCCAGCAGTTTATCTGCCGGGAGCCCTGAAGCTTTCTTT. The V and J genes are TRBV28 and TRBJ1-1; D gene unclear. Germline CDR1 reads MDHEN; CDR2 reads SYDVKM. With 1 base removed from V and 6 bases from J, the gap between germline ends came to 12 bases. This CDR3 has 14 residues. The whole variable domain, remainder taken from reference TRBV28 and TRBJ1-1, is DVKVTQSSRYLVKRTGEKVFLECVQDMDHENMFWYRQDPGLGLRLIYFSYDVKMKEKGDIPEGYSVSREKKERFSLILESASTNQTSMYLCASSLSAGSPEAFFGQGTRLTVV.

V usage is TRBV19 and J usage is TRBJ1-1; no reliable D call. The V gene lost 5 bases and the J gene lost 5 bases, with 18 bases spanning the gap. This CDR3 is built from 15 residues. CDR1 and CDR2 (germline): LNHDA, SQIVND (reference sequence). The CDR3 protein is CASSQPGRERTEAFF. DNA of the CDR3: TGTGCCAGTAGTCAACCCGGACGGGAGAGGACTGAAGCTTTCTTT.

The genes are TRBV30 and TRBJ2-7; 13 bases are a match to TRBD2. The CDR3 spans 14 residues. V gave up 3 bases and J gave up 6 bases; unmatched junction bases: 5. Germline CDR1 reads GTSNPN; CDR2 reads SVGIG (reference sequence). The CDR3 region has the DNA TGTGCCTGGAGACTAGCGGGGGGGCACTTCGAGCAGTACTTC. This gives the protein CAWRLAGGHFEQYF.

V is TRBV29-1 and J is TRBJ2-7; tentatively, D is TRBD1 (5 bases). CDR3 length: 12 residues. Germline V CDR1 and CDR2: SQVTM, ANQGSEA. Trimming shortened V by 4 bases and J by 2 bases, and 9 bases separated the two germline ends. For the CDR3, the DNA is TGCAGCGTTGGGCAGGGTACCTACGAGCAGTACTTC. This translates into CSVGQGTYEQYF.

This clone was observed a handful of times. The chain recombines TRBV27 with TRBJ2-2; D is unresolved. CDR1 and CDR2 from the germline V gene are MNHEY and SMNVEV (reference sequence). The CDR3 runs 14 residues. Trimming removed 6 bases at V and 5 bases at J, with 13 bases between. The CDR3 bases are TGTGCCAGCAGAAGCACCGTGGAGACCGGGGAGCTGTTTTTT. Encoded protein: CASRSTVETGELFF.

This chain joins TRBV7-8 and TRBJ2-3; 7 positions match TRBD2. CDR1 and CDR2 (germline): SGHVS, FQNEAQ. V dropped 1 base and J dropped 0; count of bases not matched to a gene: 7. The CDR3 sequence is 17 residues long. CDR3 DNA sequence: TGTGCCAGCAGCTTAGTAGCGGGCAAATTAAGCACAGATACGCAGTATTTT. Translating it yields CASSLVAGKLSTDTQYF. The complete variable domain, with remaining parts taken from reference TRBV7-8 and TRBJ2-3, reads GAGVSQSPRYKVAKRGQDVALRCDPISGHVSLFWYQQALGQGPEFLTYFQNEAQLDKSGLPSDRFFAERPEGSVSTLKIQRTQQEDSAVYLCASSLVAGKLSTDTQYFGPGTRLTVL.

This rearrangement joins TRBV10-3 to TRBJ2-5; the match to TRBD1 covers 8 bases. The V gene's germline CDR1 is ENHRY and CDR2 SYGVKD. The CDR3 is made up of 14 amino acids. V lost 4 bases and J lost 1; bases outside the gene matches: 2. Here the CDR3 DNA reads TGTGCCATCAGTGGGACAGGGATCCAAGAGACCCAGTACTTC. Translation gives CAISGTGIQETQYF.

As for this clone: Other DNA variants within this sample encode the same CDR3. This sequence joins TRBV5-6 and TRBJ2-7; TRBD2 agrees at 9 bases. CDR3 length: 15 amino acids. Germline V gene sequence: CDR1 SGHDT, CDR2 YYEEEE. V shed 4 bases, J shed 1 base, and the junction held 6 bases outside the gene matches. CDR3 loop: CASSLGLAGSYEQYF. The CDR3 nucleotides read TGTGCCAGCAGCCTGGGGCTAGCGGGATCCTACGAGCAGTACTTC.

This chain links TRBV7-2 with TRBJ2-7; 7 positions match TRBD2. Trimming at V came to 5 bases and at J to 3 bases, leaving 4 bases not matched to a gene. The CDR3 has 13 residues. Germline V gene lookup returns CDR1 SGHTA and CDR2 FQGNSA. The CDR3 coding sequence is TGTGCCAGCAGCCAGCGGGGATTCTACGAGCAGTACTTC. Its translation: CASSQRGFYEQYF.